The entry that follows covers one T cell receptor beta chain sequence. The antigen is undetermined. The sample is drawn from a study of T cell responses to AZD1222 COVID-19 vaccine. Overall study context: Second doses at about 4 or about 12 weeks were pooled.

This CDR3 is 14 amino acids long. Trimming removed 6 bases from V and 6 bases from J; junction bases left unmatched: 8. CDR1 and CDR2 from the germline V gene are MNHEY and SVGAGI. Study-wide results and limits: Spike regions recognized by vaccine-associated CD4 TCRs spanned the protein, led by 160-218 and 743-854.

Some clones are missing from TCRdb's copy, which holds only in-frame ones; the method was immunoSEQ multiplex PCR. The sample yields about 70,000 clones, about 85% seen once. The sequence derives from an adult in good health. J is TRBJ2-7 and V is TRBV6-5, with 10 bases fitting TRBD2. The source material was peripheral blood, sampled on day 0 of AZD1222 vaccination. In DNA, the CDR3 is TGTGCCAGCAGGACCGGGACTAGCGTATCCGAGCAGTACTTC. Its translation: CASRTGTSVSEQYF.